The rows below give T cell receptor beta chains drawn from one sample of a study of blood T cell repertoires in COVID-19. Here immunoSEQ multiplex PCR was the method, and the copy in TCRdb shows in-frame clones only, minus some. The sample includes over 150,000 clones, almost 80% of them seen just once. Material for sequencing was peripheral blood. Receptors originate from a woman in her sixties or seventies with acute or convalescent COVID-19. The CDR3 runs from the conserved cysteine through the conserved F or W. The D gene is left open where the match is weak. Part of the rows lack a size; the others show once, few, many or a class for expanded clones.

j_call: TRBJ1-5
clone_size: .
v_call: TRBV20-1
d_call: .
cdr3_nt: TGCAGTGCTAGTTTTGGGACGGGGGGGTTTCCCCAGCATTTT
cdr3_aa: CSASFGTGGFPQHF

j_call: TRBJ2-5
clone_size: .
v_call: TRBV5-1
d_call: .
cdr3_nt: TGCGCCAGCAGCCTGGGCTCGGCAGGGTGGCTTCAAGAGACCCAGTACTTC
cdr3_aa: CASSLGSAGWLQETQYF

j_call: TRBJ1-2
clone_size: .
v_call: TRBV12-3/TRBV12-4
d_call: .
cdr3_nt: TGTGCCAGCAGTCGGACAGATGATTATGGCTACACCTTC
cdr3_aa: CASSRTDDYGYTF

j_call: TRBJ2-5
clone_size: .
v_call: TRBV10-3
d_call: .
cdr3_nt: TGTGCCATCAGTGAGTCGGCAGTCCAAGAGACCCAGTACTTC
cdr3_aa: CAISESAVQETQYF

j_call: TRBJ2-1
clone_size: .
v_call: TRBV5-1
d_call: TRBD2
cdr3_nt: TGCGCCAGCAGCTGGAATTCGGGACTAGCGCCAAACAATGAGCAGTTCTTC
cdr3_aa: CASSWNSGLAPNNEQFF

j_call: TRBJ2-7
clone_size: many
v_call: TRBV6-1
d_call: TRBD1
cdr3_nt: TGTGCCAGCAGTGAGGGTAAACAGGGGTACGAGCAGTACTTC
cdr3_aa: CASSEGKQGYEQYF

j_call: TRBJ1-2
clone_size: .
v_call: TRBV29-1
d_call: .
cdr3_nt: TGCAGCGTTGAACAGAATGGCTACACCTTC
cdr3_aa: CSVEQNGYTF

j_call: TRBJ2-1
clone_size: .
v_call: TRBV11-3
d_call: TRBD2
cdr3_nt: TGTGCCAGCAGCCTGCTAGCGGGGGCGTCCTACAATGAGCAGTTCTTC
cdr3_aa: CASSLLAGASYNEQFF

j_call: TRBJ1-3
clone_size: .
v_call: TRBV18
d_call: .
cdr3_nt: TGTGCCAGCTCACCACGGAAAGGGGAAAACACCATATATTTT
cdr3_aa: CASSPRKGENTIYF

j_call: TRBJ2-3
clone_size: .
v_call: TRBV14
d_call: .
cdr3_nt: TGTGCCAGCAGCCTTAGTGATTATACGCAGTATTTT
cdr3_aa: CASSLSDYTQYF

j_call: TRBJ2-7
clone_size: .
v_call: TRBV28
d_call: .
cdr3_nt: TGTGCCAGCAGTTCCCCCTGGGAGAGGGCCTCCTACGAGCAGTACTTC
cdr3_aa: CASSSPWERASYEQYF

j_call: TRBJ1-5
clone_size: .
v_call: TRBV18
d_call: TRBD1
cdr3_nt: TGTGCCAGCTCACAGGGGGCCGGAAATCAGCCCCAGCATTTT
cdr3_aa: CASSQGAGNQPQHF

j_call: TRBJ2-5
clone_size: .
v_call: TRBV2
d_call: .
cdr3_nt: TGTGCCAGCAGTGATATTGACAGGCAAGAGACCCAGTACTTC
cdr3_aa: CASSDIDRQETQYF

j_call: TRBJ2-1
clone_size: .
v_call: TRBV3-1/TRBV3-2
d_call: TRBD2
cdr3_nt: TGTGCCAGCAGCCCCCTACTAGCGGGGGGGACTGAGCAGTTCTTC
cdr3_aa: CASSPLLAGGTEQFF

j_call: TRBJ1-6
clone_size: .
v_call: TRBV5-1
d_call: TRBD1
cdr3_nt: TGCGCCAGCAGCATTTCCGGGACAGGGAGGTCACCCCTCCACTTT
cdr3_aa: CASSISGTGRSPLHF

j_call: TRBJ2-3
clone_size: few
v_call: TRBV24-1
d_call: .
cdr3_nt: TGTGCCACCTCGCAGGGTTCAGATACGCAGTATTTT
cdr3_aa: CATSQGSDTQYF

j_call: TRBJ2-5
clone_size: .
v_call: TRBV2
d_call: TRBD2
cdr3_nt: TGTGCCAGCAGTGAATGGTTCGGTATAGCGGGGGAGTACCAAGAGACCCAGTACTTC
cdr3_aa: CASSEWFGIAGEYQETQYF

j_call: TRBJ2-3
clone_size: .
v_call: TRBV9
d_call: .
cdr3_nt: TGTGCCAGCAGCGTAAGACAGTCGAGCACAGATACGCAGTATTTT
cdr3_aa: CASSVRQSSTDTQYF

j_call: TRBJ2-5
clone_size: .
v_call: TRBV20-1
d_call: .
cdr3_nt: TGCAGTGCGCTAGTGTCGGAGACCCAGTACTTC
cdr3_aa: CSALVSETQYF

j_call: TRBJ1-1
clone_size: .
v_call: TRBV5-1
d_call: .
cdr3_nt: TGCGCCAGCAGCACCGAGCTTGGGGCGGACACTGAAGCTTTCTTT
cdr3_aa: CASSTELGADTEAFF

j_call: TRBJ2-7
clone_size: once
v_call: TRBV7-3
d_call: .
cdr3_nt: TGTGCCAGCAGCCTTGACGGGATCTCCTACGAGCAGTACTTC
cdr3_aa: CASSLDGISYEQYF

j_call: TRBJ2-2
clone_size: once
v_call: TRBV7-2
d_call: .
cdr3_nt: TGTGCCAGCAGCTTACAAGCGGAGGTGAACACCGGGGAGCTGTTTTTT
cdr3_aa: CASSLQAEVNTGELFF

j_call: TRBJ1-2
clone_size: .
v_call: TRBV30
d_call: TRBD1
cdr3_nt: TGTGCCTGGAGTCAGGGGGTCGGCTATGGCTACACCTTC
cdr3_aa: CAWSQGVGYGYTF

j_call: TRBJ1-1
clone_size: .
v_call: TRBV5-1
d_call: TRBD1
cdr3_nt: TGCGCCAGCACCGGGACAGGACCCTTGAACACTGAAGCTTTCTTT
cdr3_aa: CASTGTGPLNTEAFF

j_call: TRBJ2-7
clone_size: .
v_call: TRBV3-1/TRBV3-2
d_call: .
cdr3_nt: TGTGCCACAAGCCGCGGGTTGTACTACGAGCAGTACTTC
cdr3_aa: CATSRGLYYEQYF

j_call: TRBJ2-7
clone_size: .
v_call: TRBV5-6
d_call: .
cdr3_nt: TGTGCCAGCAGCTCCCCCTTGGTACTAGCTTATAGCTCCTACGAGCAGTACTTC
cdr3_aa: CASSSPLVLAYSSYEQYF

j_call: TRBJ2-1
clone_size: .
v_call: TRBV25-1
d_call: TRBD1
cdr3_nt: TGTGCCAGCAGTGGAAACGTAGGACAGGGATCCTACAATGAGCAGTTCTTC
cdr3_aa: CASSGNVGQGSYNEQFF

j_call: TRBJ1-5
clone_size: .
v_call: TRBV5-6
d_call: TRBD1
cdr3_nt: TGTGCCAGCAGCTCTGAGTGGACAGGAAATCAGCCCCAGCATTTT
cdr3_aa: CASSSEWTGNQPQHF

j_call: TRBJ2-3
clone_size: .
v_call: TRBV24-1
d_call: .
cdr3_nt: TGTGCCACCAGTGACCCTAGCGTCCGCACAGATACGCAGTATTTT
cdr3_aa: CATSDPSVRTDTQYF

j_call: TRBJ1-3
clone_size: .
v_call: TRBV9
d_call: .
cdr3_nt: TGTGCCAGCAGCAGTGGTAGGGGATGGTCTGGAAACACCATATATTTT
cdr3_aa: CASSSGRGWSGNTIYF

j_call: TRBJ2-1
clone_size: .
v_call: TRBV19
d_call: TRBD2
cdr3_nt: TGTGCCAGTAGTTCCTTGAGGGCGGGGGAATACAATGAGCAGTTCTTC
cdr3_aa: CASSSLRAGEYNEQFF

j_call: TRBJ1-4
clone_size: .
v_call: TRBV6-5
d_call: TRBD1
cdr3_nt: TGTGCCAGCAGTTTAACGGGACAGGATAATGAAAAACTGTTTTTT
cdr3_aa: CASSLTGQDNEKLFF

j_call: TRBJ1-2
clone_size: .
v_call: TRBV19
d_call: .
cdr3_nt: TGTGCCAGTAGTATAAGCCCCCTCTATGGCTACACCTTC
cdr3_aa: CASSISPLYGYTF